These 23 T cell receptor beta chains originate from one sample sequenced in a study of shared T cell receptors in the human thymus (dated by TCRdb to the early 2020s). Library creation used the immunoSEQ multiplex PCR assay. TCRdb took this table from immuneACCESS and kept in-frame rearrangements with V and J called. Such tables lack part of the clones; where checked against another copy, unresolved V genes explain under half of the gap, and the rest is unexplained. The table for this sample lists about 660,000 clones; 88% of them were counted only once. Around 0.01% of the sample is taken by the ten largest. These same data were also listed under a study on human thymus T cells.

The sequenced sample was thymocytes. The receptors were sampled from a boy less than two years old with a congenital heart defect. Donor details come from another sample of the same person, matched by shared clones.

This rearrangement joins TRBV18 to TRBJ2-7, with D possibly TRBD1 on 6 matching bases. Germline-derived CDR1 and CDR2 are KGHSH and LQKENI. The CDR3 totals 16 residues. The V end lost 3 bases, the J end lost 5 bases, and 20 bases lay between the germline ends. DNA of the CDR3: TGTGCCAGCTCACCGGGGCATGGGCCCCGGGACAACGAGCAGTACTTC. It specifies CASSPGHGPRDNEQYF.

This clone was seen more than once but under ten times. This CDR3 is CASSLLYSSYEQYF. Here the CDR3 DNA reads TGTGCCAGCAGTTTACTTTACAGTTCCTACGAGCAGTACTTC. The chain has TRBV28 and TRBJ2-7; D remains ambiguous. Deletions cut 2 bases from V and 1 base from J, with 9 bases between. The CDR3 covers 14 residues. Germline V gene lookup returns CDR1 MDHEN and CDR2 SYDVKM. Combining the CDR3 with reference TRBV28 and TRBJ2-7 gives the whole variable domain DVKVTQSSRYLVKRTGEKVFLECVQDMDHENMFWYRQDPGLGLRLIYFSYDVKMKEKGDIPEGYSVSREKKERFSLILESASTNQTSMYLCASSLLYSSYEQYFGPGTRLTVT.

This chain connects TRBV18 to TRBJ2-7; 8 bases are shared with TRBD1. Looked up from germline, CDR1 is KGHSH and CDR2 is LQKENI. This CDR3 contains 15 residues. Trimming cost V 0 bases and J 5 bases; bases outside gene matches: 6. CDR3 nucleotides: TGTGCCAGCTCACCACCGACGACAGGGGTAGACGAGCAGTACTTC. This encodes CASSPPTTGVDEQYF. Supplemented by reference TRBV18 and TRBJ2-7, the full variable domain reads NAGVMQNPRHLVRRRGQEARLRCSPMKGHSHVYWYRQLPEEGLKFMVYLQKENIIDESGMPKERFSAEFPKEGPSILRIQQVVRGDSAAYFCASSPPTTGVDEQYFGPGTRLTVT.

This clone was seen only once. This chain links TRBV4-2 with TRBJ1-2; 12 bases map to TRBD1. Germline V gene sequence: CDR1 LGHNA, CDR2 YNFKEQ. J lost 5 bases, V lost 1 base, and 8 bases had no gene match. This CDR3 is 17 amino acids long. Written as DNA, the CDR3 is TGTGCCAGCAGCCAAGCCGGGACAGGGGGCAGGGTGTATGGCTACACCTTC. It yields the protein CASSQAGTGGRVYGYTF.

This chain links TRBV19 with TRBJ1-2; D ambiguous. Germline V lookup: CDR1 LNHDA, CDR2 SQIVND (reference sequence). Trimming pared 6 bases from V and 7 bases from J, leaving 15 bases between. This CDR3 is built from 13 residues. As DNA, the CDR3 is TGTGCCAGTAGAAGTGTGAGGGCCTGTGGCTACACCTTC. Amino acids: CASRSVRACGYTF.

The V call is TRBV14, the J call TRBJ2-3; 11 nucleotides match TRBD2. The CDR3 contains 17 residues. Trimming cost V 2 bases and J 3 bases; bases outside gene matches: 7. CDR1 is SGHDN and CDR2 is FVKESK in the germline V gene. The CDR3 protein is CASSQIHTSGRTDTQYF. As DNA, the CDR3 is TGTGCCAGCAGCCAAATTCACACTAGCGGGAGAACAGATACGCAGTATTTT. The variable domain in full, with the rest retrieved from reference TRBV14 and TRBJ2-3, is EAGVTQFPSHSVIEKGQTVTLRCDPISGHDNLYWYRRVMGKEIKFLLHFVKESKQDESGMPNNRFLAERTGGTYSTLKVQPAELEDSGVYFCASSQIHTSGRTDTQYFGPGTRLTVL.

The V gene is TRBV12-2, the J gene TRBJ1-5. TRBV12-2 corresponds to a pseudogene. This CDR3 region has 15 residues. This CDR3 reads CASRSGMGAGQPQHF. In DNA, the CDR3 is TGTGCAAGTCGCTCCGGGATGGGCGCGGGTCAGCCCCAGCATTTT.

This chain's CDR3 is CAVGPSQRTYEQYF. The CDR3 coding sequence is TGCGCCGTTGGCCCCTCTCAGAGGACCTACGAGCAGTACTTC. The J gene is TRBJ2-7, the V gene TRBV4-1; D unresolved. The CDR3 covers 14 residues. V was trimmed by 11 bases and J by 2 bases, leaving 19 bases between them. The germline V gene has CDR1 MGHRA and CDR2 YSYEKL.

The chain joins TRBV7-6 to TRBJ2-7; a possible D gene is TRBD2 (6 bases). V lost 1 base to trimming and J lost 0 bases, with 10 bases between them. Germline CDR1 reads SGHVS; CDR2 reads FNYEAQ. The CDR3 is made up of 15 amino acids. The CDR3 sequence: CASSLEVGSSYEQYF. CDR3 nucleotide sequence: TGTGCCAGCAGCTTAGAGGTCGGGAGCTCCTACGAGCAGTACTTC.

V is TRBV11-2 and J is TRBJ2-2; D is unresolved. CDR1 is SGHAT, CDR2 FQNNGV, per germline. The ends were cut back, 0 bases at V and 4 bases at J, with 3 bases in the middle. The CDR3 is made up of 13 amino acids. CDR3 protein: CASSLDLTGELFF. CDR3 nucleotides: TGTGCCAGCAGCTTAGATCTCACCGGGGAGCTGTTTTTT.

The rearrangement uses TRBV10-3 and TRBJ2-7; 7 positions agree with TRBD1. Per the germline V gene, CDR1 is ENHRY and CDR2 is SYGVKD. The CDR3 runs 16 residues. The junction had 5 bases not matched to a gene; V was cut back by 0 bases and J by 0 bases. CDR3 residues: CAISESGTVTSYEQYF. In DNA, the CDR3 is TGTGCCATCAGTGAGTCGGGGACAGTGACCTCCTACGAGCAGTACTTC.

Written as DNA, the CDR3 is TGCGCCAGCAGCCCGCTGGGACAGAGGCATGGCTACACCTTC. Translation gives CASSPLGQRHGYTF. The rearrangement links TRBV5-1 to TRBJ1-2; 7 bases align to TRBD1. Germline CDR1 reads SGHRS; CDR2 reads YFSETQ. The CDR3 has 14 residues. V lost 4 bases and J lost 6; bases outside the gene matches: 9.

V and J are TRBV7-9 and TRBJ2-1, with 11 bases that match TRBD2. The CDR3 length is 17 residues. The trim removed 7 bases at V and 6 bases at J, leaving 14 bases unmatched. Germline values: CDR1 SEHNR, CDR2 FQNEAQ (reference sequence). The CDR3 DNA follows: TGTGCCAGCATCCCCGTGGTAGCGGGAGGGTCTGCCAATGAGCAGTTCTTC. Its translation is CASIPVVAGGSANEQFF.

The J gene is TRBJ2-1, the V gene TRBV11-1; tentative D call: TRBD2 (6 bases). The CDR3 is 16 amino acids. Germline V gene data show CDR1 as SGHAT and CDR2 as FQDESV (reference sequence). V lost 1 base to trimming and J lost 0 bases, with 10 bases between them. CDR3 coding DNA: TGTGCCAGCAGCTTAGGAGGGAGGCCCTCCTACAATGAGCAGTTCTTC. Translating gives CASSLGGRPSYNEQFF.

This chain uses TRBV7-2 with TRBJ1-2, with TRBD1 as a possible D gene (6 bases). The CDR3 has 13 amino acids. Germline CDR1 and CDR2: SGHTA and FQGNSA. Trimming pared 4 bases from V and 8 bases from J, leaving 14 bases between. CDR3 region: CASSSSGARGYTF. CDR3 nucleotides: TGTGCCAGCAGCTCATCAGGGGCGCGAGGCTACACCTTC.

The V call is TRBV27, the J call TRBJ2-1, with 8 bases that match TRBD1. In germline, CDR1 is MNHEY, CDR2 SMNVEV (reference sequence). The V segment lost 5 bases and the J segment 4 bases; nucleotides outside the gene matches: 25. CDR3 length: 21 residues. The DNA for the CDR3 is TGTGCCAGCAGTGGCCTTGGCCCCGGGACAGGTCCGCGGAGGGGGTACAATGAGCAGTTCTTC. It is translated as CASSGLGPGTGPRRGYNEQFF.

The rearrangement joins TRBV14 to TRBJ2-1; TRBD2 is a possible D gene (7 bases). Germline values: CDR1 SGHDN, CDR2 FVKESK. The CDR3 is made up of 15 amino acids. The V gene lost 3 bases and the J gene lost 6 bases, with 15 bases spanning the gap. In DNA, the CDR3 is TGTGCCAGCAGCCAGAGGGGGACTAATAGCAATGAGCAGTTCTTC. Translated, it gives CASSQRGTNSNEQFF.

This chain uses TRBV6-5 with TRBJ1-1; possible D gene TRBD1, 6 bases. Germline loops: CDR1 MNHEY, CDR2 SVGAGI. V lost 6 bases and J lost 0, with 11 bases in between. The CDR3 has 14 amino acids. The CDR3 loop reads CASSQGSMNTEAFF. DNA of the CDR3: TGTGCCAGCAGCCAGGGGTCCATGAACACTGAAGCTTTCTTT.

This rearrangement joins TRBV27 to TRBJ2-3; D unresolved. From germline, CDR1 is MNHEY and CDR2 SMNVEV (reference sequence). The CDR3 runs 12 residues. Trimming pared 3 bases from V and 6 bases from J, leaving 7 bases between. CDR3 coding DNA: TGTGCCAGCAGTTTCTGGGCTGATACGCAGTATTTT. Translation gives CASSFWADTQYF.

V and J are TRBV28 and TRBJ2-7, with D unresolved. V lost 4 bases to trimming and J lost 4 bases, with 20 bases between them. CDR3 length: 16 amino acids. CDR1 is MDHEN and CDR2 is SYDVKM in the germline V gene. CDR3 loop: CASSSAAPRPFYEQYF. CDR3 sequence (DNA): TGTGCCAGCAGTTCCGCAGCGCCCCGCCCCTTTTACGAGCAGTACTTC.

The chain recombines TRBV19 with TRBJ1-5; 7 bases align to TRBD1. After removal of 6 bases from V and 2 bases from J, the junction contained 4 bases not matched to a gene. There are 14 residues in the CDR3. Germline lookup yields CDR1 LNHDA and CDR2 SQIVND (reference sequence). The CDR3 sequence: CASSRDRGNQPQHF. CDR3 nucleotide sequence: TGTGCCAGTAGCCGCGACAGGGGCAATCAGCCCCAGCATTTT.

V is TRBV28 and J is TRBJ2-7, with 7 bases matching TRBD1. The CDR3 sequence is 14 residues long. CDR1 MDHEN and CDR2 SYDVKM come from the germline V gene. After removal of 5 bases from V and 2 bases from J, the junction contained 6 bases not matched to a gene. In DNA form, the CDR3 reads TGTGCCAGCAGTACTAACAGGGGAACCTACGAGCAGTACTTC. Translating it yields CASSTNRGTYEQYF.

The chain has TRBV2 and TRBJ2-6; D is perhaps TRBD1 (5 bases). This CDR3 has 15 amino acids. Per germline, CDR1 SNHLY and CDR2 FYNNEI. The ends were cut back, 6 bases at V and 0 bases at J, with 9 bases in the middle. This CDR3 is CASSNRISGANVLTF. The CDR3 DNA is TGTGCCAGCAGCAACAGGATCTCTGGGGCCAACGTCCTGACTTTC.